The 27 T cell receptor beta chains in this list originate from one sample, sequenced in a study of blood T cell repertoires in COVID-19. Profiled with immunoSEQ multiplex PCR; TCRdb holds only in-frame clones, not every one. The data contain 150,000 to 200,000 clones, roughly 80% of them seen just once; the ten biggest clones take up about 6.4%. Sequences were obtained from peripheral blood. These receptors all stem from a human donor in a cohort sampled during active COVID-19.

The count of this clone is one. The chain employs TRBV3-1 (or the pseudogene TRBV3-2) and TRBJ1-1, with D possibly being TRBD1 (5 bases). The CDR3 is 14 residues long. The V gene lost 4 bases and the J gene lost 5 bases, with 14 bases spanning the gap. Germline V gene sequence: CDR1 LGHDT, CDR2 YNNKEL (reference sequence). The CDR3 DNA follows: TGTGCCAGCAGCCCCCCGGGGGAAGGGACTGAAGCTTTCTTT. It encodes CASSPPGEGTEAFF.

The chain uses TRBV30 and TRBJ2-3; no definite D call. The V end lost 4 bases, the J end lost 1 base, and 6 bases lay between the germline ends. The CDR3 has 12 amino acids. Germline CDR1 GTSNPN, CDR2 SVGIG (reference sequence). CDR3 protein: CAWMAGTDTQYF. The CDR3 DNA is TGTGCCTGGATGGCGGGCACAGATACGCAGTATTTT. Filled out from reference TRBV30 and TRBJ2-3, the complete variable domain reads SQTIHQWPATLVQPVGSPLSLECTVEGTSNPNLYWYRQAAGRGLQLLFYSVGIGQISSEVPQNLSASRPQDRQFILSSKKLLLSDSGFYLCAWMAGTDTQYFGPGTRLTVL.

CDR3 residues: CASSLGTGSYSNQPQHF. Written as DNA, the CDR3 is TGTGCCAGCAGCTTGGGGACAGGGTCATATAGCAATCAGCCCCAGCATTTT. The chain joins TRBV11-2 to TRBJ1-5; TRBD1 agrees at 9 bases. There are 17 residues in the CDR3. Germline-derived CDR1 and CDR2 are SGHAT and FQNNGV. Trimming cost V 3 bases and J 0 bases; bases outside gene matches: 6.

The V gene is TRBV2, the J gene TRBJ1-1, with D unresolved. Looked up from germline, CDR1 is SNHLY and CDR2 is FYNNEI. This CDR3 spans 8 amino acids. The V and J ends lost 11 bases and 7 bases respectively, with 5 bases between them. The CDR3 here is CAAGEAFF. CDR3 sequence (DNA): TGTGCCGCCGGTGAAGCTTTCTTT.

This clone was recorded once. V is TRBV19 and J is TRBJ2-7; D may be TRBD2 (6 bases). This CDR3 is 17 amino acids long. The germline V gene encodes CDR1 LNHDA and CDR2 SQIVND (reference sequence). Trimming stripped 1 base from V and 0 bases from J, with 16 bases between. CDR3 amino acids: CASSIAAGTGSSYEQYF. Written as DNA, the CDR3 is TGTGCCAGTAGTATAGCTGCGGGGACGGGGAGCTCCTACGAGCAGTACTTC.

The CDR3 nucleotides are TGTGCCAGCTCACATCTCCCGGGACAGAACATTAGGGGGGTCGATGAGCAGTTCTTC. Amino acid sequence: CASSHLPGQNIRGVDEQFF. V usage is TRBV18 and J usage is TRBJ2-1; D is perhaps TRBD1 (7 bases). Germline CDR1 KGHSH, CDR2 LQKENI. The length of the CDR3 is 19 residues. V lost 4 bases and J lost 8, with 30 bases in between.

This clone has just a few counts. The rearrangement joins TRBV29-1 to TRBJ1-2; 10 nucleotides align to TRBD1. Germline CDR1 is SQVTM and CDR2 is ANQGSEA. Germline trimming cut 4 bases from V and 4 bases from J; bases unmatched to any gene: 6. The CDR3 is 14 residues long. CDR3 region: CSVVGDRGGYGYTF. The CDR3 nucleotides read TGCAGCGTTGTGGGGGACAGGGGTGGCTATGGCTACACCTTC.

The J gene is TRBJ2-7, the V gene TRBV7-2; D might be TRBD2 (6 bases). Germline lookup yields CDR1 SGHTA and CDR2 FQGNSA. The V and J ends lost 2 bases and 4 bases respectively, with 12 bases between them. The CDR3 runs 14 residues. The CDR3 nucleotides read TGTGCCAGCAGCTTATTGGCGGGAAGGTACGAGCAGTACTTC. Translation: CASSLLAGRYEQYF.

As for this clone: Other DNA sequences in the same sample also yield this CDR3. The J gene is TRBJ2-1, the V gene TRBV7-6, with TRBD2 identical over 8 bases. Germline V gene sequence: CDR1 SGHVS, CDR2 FNYEAQ. The CDR3 contains 16 residues. Trimming at V came to 1 base and at J to 0 bases, leaving 2 bases not matched to a gene. CDR3 coding DNA: TGTGCCAGCAGCTTAGAGGCGGGGGGCTCCTACAATGAGCAGTTCTTC. Protein product: CASSLEAGGSYNEQFF.

This clone was recorded once. The V call is TRBV9, the J call TRBJ2-3, with 7 nucleotides matching TRBD1. The length of the CDR3 is 15 residues. Trimming cost V 1 base and J 6 bases; bases outside gene matches: 8. From germline, CDR1 is SGDLS and CDR2 YYNGEE. CDR3 sequence (DNA): TGTGCCAGCAGCGTATTCGACAGGGATTCGGATACGCAGTATTTT. It encodes CASSVFDRDSDTQYF.

The chain links TRBV19 to TRBJ1-5; 10 nucleotides align to TRBD1. The CDR3 spans 16 residues. V lost 5 bases, J lost 7 bases, and 11 bases stayed unmatched. Germline CDR1 LNHDA, CDR2 SQIVND (reference sequence). CDR3 DNA: TGTGCCAGTAGTCATACCGGGACAGGGGTTTACCAGCCCCAGCATTTT. Translation gives CASSHTGTGVYQPQHF.

The chain combines TRBV6-5 with TRBJ2-1; 10 positions agree with TRBD2. The germline V gene encodes CDR1 MNHEY and CDR2 SVGAGI. Trimming removed 6 bases from V and 8 bases from J; junction bases left unmatched: 7. The CDR3 covers 14 residues. CDR3 sequence (DNA): TGTGCCAGCAGCCGCCTAGCGGGGGAGGATGAGCAGTTCTTC. Translated, it gives CASSRLAGEDEQFF.

This chain joins TRBV5-8 and TRBJ2-3; D possibly corresponds to TRBD1 (8 bases). The CDR3 has 17 residues. Trimming took off 4 bases at V and 3 bases at J, with 21 bases between the two ends. In germline, CDR1 is SGHTS, CDR2 YDEGEE. CDR3 DNA sequence: TGTGCCAGCAGCAGCCACCGACAGGGGAGGGGGACAGATACGCAGTATTTT. As protein: CASSSHRQGRGTDTQYF.

J is TRBJ2-7 and V is TRBV27; 8 bases are shared with TRBD1. CDR1 and CDR2 from the germline V gene are MNHEY and SMNVEV (reference sequence). The CDR3 spans 14 residues. The V and J ends lost 5 bases and 1 base, in that order; junction bases with no gene match: 4. CDR3 loop: CASSTNRGSYEQYF. Written as DNA, the CDR3 is TGTGCCAGCAGTACGAACAGGGGGTCCTACGAGCAGTACTTC.

The V gene is TRBV7-3, the J gene TRBJ1-3, with 7 positions matching TRBD1. Germline values: CDR1 SGHTA, CDR2 FQGTGA. This CDR3 is 16 amino acids long. V lost 4 bases, J lost 0 bases, and 6 bases stayed unmatched. The CDR3 region is CASSSTGIDSGNTIYF. In nucleotides, the CDR3 is TGTGCCAGCAGCTCGACAGGGATAGACTCTGGAAACACCATATATTTT.

The chain combines TRBV5-5 with TRBJ2-7, with 8 bases lining up with TRBD1. The trim removed 4 bases at V and 3 bases at J, leaving 9 bases unmatched. CDR1 and CDR2 from the germline V gene are SGHKS and YYEKEE (reference sequence). The CDR3 consists of 15 residues. The CDR3 nucleotides read TGTGCCAGCAGCGAGACAGGGGCCATATTCTACGAGCAGTACTTC. It is translated as CASSETGAIFYEQYF.

The chain carries TRBV12-5 and TRBJ1-2; D is undetermined. This CDR3 contains 18 residues. Germline values: CDR1 LGHNT, CDR2 FRNRAP. V shed 5 bases and J shed 4 bases, with 26 bases lying between them. The CDR3 DNA follows: TGTGCTAGTGGTCCCAACCGGGAATTGCAGAACCCAGGCTATGGCTACACCTTC. It encodes CASGPNRELQNPGYGYTF. The variable domain in full, completed from reference TRBV12-5 and TRBJ1-2, reads DARVTQTPRHKVTEMGQEVTMRCQPILGHNTVFWYRQTMMQGLELLAYFRNRAPLDDSGMPKDRFSAEMPDATLATLKIQPSEPRDSAVYFCASGPNRELQNPGYGYTFGSGTRLTVV.

The chain carries TRBV5-1 and TRBJ1-1; 9 bases line up with TRBD1. The germline gives CDR1 SGHRS, CDR2 YFSETQ. V dropped 3 bases and J dropped 2; count of bases not matched to a gene: 5. The CDR3 length is 15 residues. The CDR3 sequence: CASSYLGQGNTEAFF. CDR3 DNA: TGCGCCAGCAGCTACTTGGGACAGGGAAACACTGAAGCTTTCTTT.

The genes are TRBV6-5 and TRBJ1-2; 9 bases match TRBD1. Per the germline V gene, CDR1 is MNHEY and CDR2 is SVGAGI. CDR3 length: 13 residues. V trimming: 6 bases; J trimming: 6 bases; junction bases outside the gene matches: 5. The CDR3 here is CASRTGTGHGYTF. The DNA of the CDR3 is TGTGCCAGCAGGACCGGGACAGGGCATGGCTACACCTTC.

The V call is TRBV11-2, the J call TRBJ1-1; possible D gene TRBD1, 5 bases. Trimming stripped 5 bases from V and 3 bases from J, with 13 bases between. Germline V gives CDR1 SGHAT, CDR2 FQNNGV. The CDR3 contains 14 residues. The CDR3 sequence is CASSPSGFDTEAFF. DNA of the CDR3: TGTGCCAGCAGCCCCTCAGGGTTCGACACTGAAGCTTTCTTT.

The chain carries TRBV9 and TRBJ1-1; 10 bases align to TRBD1. Trimming cost V 3 bases and J 4 bases; bases outside gene matches: 12. CDR3 size: 17 residues. The germline CDR1 and CDR2 sequences are SGDLS and YYNGEE. The CDR3 region is CASSDVPGQGRATEAFF. CDR3 nucleotides: TGTGCCAGCAGCGACGTCCCGGGACAGGGGAGGGCCACTGAAGCTTTCTTT. Supplemented by reference TRBV9 and TRBJ1-1, the full variable domain reads DSGVTQTPKHLITATGQRVTLRCSPRSGDLSVYWYQQSLDQGLQFLIQYYNGEERAKGNILERFSAQQFPDLHSELNLSSLELGDSALYFCASSDVPGQGRATEAFFGQGTRLTVV.

Comments on this clone: The identical CDR3 is also encoded by other nucleotide sequences in the sample. The CDR3 sequence is CASSLGWEAGGGYNEQFF. The CDR3, as DNA: TGTGCCAGCAGCCTCGGGTGGGAGGCCGGGGGGGGCTACAATGAGCAGTTCTTC. This rearrangement joins TRBV7-9 to TRBJ2-1; the match to TRBD2 covers 8 bases. CDR3 length: 18 residues. The J segment lost 3 bases and the V segment lost 5 bases, leaving 15 bases of the junction unmatched. CDR1 and CDR2 from the germline V gene are SEHNR and FQNEAQ (reference sequence).

The V gene is TRBV11-3, the J gene TRBJ2-2; tentative D call: TRBD1 (5 bases). Germline assignment: CDR1 SGHNT and CDR2 YENEEA. Between the trimmed V and J ends, which lost 6 bases and 5 bases, there was a span of 16 bases. This CDR3 has 15 amino acids. The CDR3 DNA reads TGTGCCAGCAGTCAGGAAGGGGTCGGGACCGGGGAGCTGTTTTTT. It specifies CASSQEGVGTGELFF.

This sequence joins TRBV5-1 and TRBJ1-1, with TRBD1 as a possible D gene (6 bases). The germline CDR1 and CDR2 sequences are SGHRS and YFSETQ. Trimming shortened V by 3 bases and J by 5 bases, and 23 bases separated the two germline ends. CDR3 size: 17 residues. For the CDR3, the DNA is TGCGCCAGCAGCTCCGCTTCAGGGGTCTTAAAAGAGACTGAAGCTTTCTTT. Protein product: CASSSASGVLKETEAFF.

V is TRBV7-9 and J is TRBJ1-1; the match to TRBD1 covers 7 bases. Germline V lookup: CDR1 SEHNR, CDR2 FQNEAQ (reference sequence). V lost 2 bases and J lost 5; bases outside the gene matches: 11. This CDR3 spans 16 amino acids. Written as DNA, the CDR3 is TGTGCCAGCAGCTTAACTGAGGCGCAGGGGGGTACTGAAGCTTTCTTT. Translated, it gives CASSLTEAQGGTEAFF.

The J gene is TRBJ1-3, the V gene TRBV5-3, with D possibly TRBD1 on 6 matching bases. TRBV5-3 is annotated as an ORF whose role is uncertain. CDR3 length: 15 residues. With 0 bases removed from V and 0 bases from J, the gap between germline ends came to 7 bases. This CDR3 reads CARSLGTASGNTIYF. CDR3 bases: TGTGCCAGAAGCTTGGGGACAGCCTCTGGAAACACCATATATTTT.

The chain employs TRBV19 and TRBJ1-1; 9 bases are a match to TRBD1. The CDR3 extends over 15 amino acids. The V and J ends lost 4 bases and 1 base, in that order; junction bases with no gene match: 4. CDR1 LNHDA and CDR2 SQIVND come from the germline V gene (reference sequence). In nucleotides, the CDR3 is TGTGCCAGTAGTACTGACAGGGGGTGGAACACTGAAGCTTTCTTT. It specifies CASSTDRGWNTEAFF.